A single TCR beta chain is shown here with its context. These data belong to a study of shared clonotypes between healthy human individuals. Naive CD8 populations comprised CD45RO-negative cells positively selected for CCR7, excluding terminally differentiated effector memory CD45RA+ cells. Clones were sequenced by immunoSEQ multiplex PCR, and TCRdb holds only the in-frame ones, with some missing. The sample gives about 580,000 clones, roughly 98% of which show up once; more than 0.3% is in the top ten. Germline V lookup: CDR1 MNHNY, CDR2 SVGAGI (reference sequence). V trimming: 4 bases; J trimming: 8 bases; junction bases outside the gene matches: 7. This CDR3 is 14 amino acids long.

Sequencing was done on a sample of naive CD8+ T cells sorted from blood. This chain uses TRBV6-6 with TRBJ1-4, with 7 positions matching TRBD1. This receptor was obtained from a man between 25 and 39 years old in good health. The DNA for the CDR3 is TGTGCCAGCAGTTTATCCACAGGGGACGAAAAACTGTTTTTT. Translated, it gives CASSLSTGDEKLFF.